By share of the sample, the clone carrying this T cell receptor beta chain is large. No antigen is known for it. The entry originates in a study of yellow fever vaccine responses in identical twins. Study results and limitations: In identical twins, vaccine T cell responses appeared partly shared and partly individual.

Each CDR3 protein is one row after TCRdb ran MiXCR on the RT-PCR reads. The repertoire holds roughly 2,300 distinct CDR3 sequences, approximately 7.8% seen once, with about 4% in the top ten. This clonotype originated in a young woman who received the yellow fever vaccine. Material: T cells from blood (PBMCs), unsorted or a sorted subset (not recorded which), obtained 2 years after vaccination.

This CDR3 is CTSSQEGRGGISSYEQYF. In DNA, the CDR3 is TGCACCAGCAGCCAAGAAGGAAGAGGCGGGATCTCCTCCTACGAGCAGTACTTC. The chain links TRBV1 to TRBJ2-7; the table's D call TRBD2 went unverified against the DNA. TRBV1 is a recognized pseudogene. CDR3 length: 18 residues.